The present T cell receptor (beta chain) was sequenced within a study of T cells in Graves' hyperthyroidism and ophthalmopathy. It was RNA transcripts that yielded the amplified TCR beta CDR3 regions. Initially, a first-round RT-PCR of the TCR CDR3 employed the HTBI primer set. A single record per CDR3 protein comes from TCRdb applying MiXCR to the multiplex PCR reads. The repertoire includes approximately 400,000 distinct CDR3 sequences, 15% to 18% of them detected once, and about a quarter sits in the top ten. This CDR3 is 20 amino acids long. Germline values: CDR1 MNHEY, CDR2 SVGEGT. Losses at the gene ends were 0 bases for V and 8 bases for J; bases not matched to a gene: 20. This clonotype has at least ten counts.

Sequencing input: blood. V and J are TRBV6-2 or TRBV6-3 and TRBJ2-1; 9 nucleotides match TRBD2. This TCR derives from a young woman with Graves' hyperthyroidism that later progressed to Graves' ophthalmopathy. The CDR3 spells CASSYSRGRASSHIVHEQFF. DNA of the CDR3: TGTGCCAGCAGTTACTCTCGCGGGAGGGCATCAAGTCATATTGTTCATGAGCAGTTCTTC.